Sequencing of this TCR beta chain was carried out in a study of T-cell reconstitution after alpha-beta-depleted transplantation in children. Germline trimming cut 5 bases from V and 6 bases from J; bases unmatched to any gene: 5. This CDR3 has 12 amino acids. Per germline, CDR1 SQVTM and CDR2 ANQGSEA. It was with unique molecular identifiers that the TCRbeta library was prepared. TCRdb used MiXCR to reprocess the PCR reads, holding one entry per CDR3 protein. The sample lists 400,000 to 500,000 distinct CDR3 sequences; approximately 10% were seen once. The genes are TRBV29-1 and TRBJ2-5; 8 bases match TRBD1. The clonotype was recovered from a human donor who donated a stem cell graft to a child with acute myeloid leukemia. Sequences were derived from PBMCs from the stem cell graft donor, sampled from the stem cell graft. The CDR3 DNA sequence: TGCAGCGTTCCGACAGGGGAACAGACCCAGTACTTC. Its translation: CSVPTGEQTQYF.